This paragraph covers one TCR beta chain sequence. Its antigen has not been determined. It has no much larger one-base neighbor in the sample; base qualities were not kept. The cohort comprised 666 healthy bone marrow donors. At the time of sampling, all cohort members were nominally healthy, though unrecorded immune exposures were likely present. The donor was CMV seropositive and belonged to the group of some 290 seropositive cohort members. A peripheral blood sample was provided by each donor, and peripheral blood mononuclear cells were used for TCR beta sequencing. Genomic DNA extraction from the blood cell samples was performed with the Qiagen DNeasy Blood Extraction Kit. Library preparation was by the immunoSEQ multiplex PCR assay. The multiplex PCR relied on a mix of 60 forward primers for TCR Vbeta segments and 13 reverse primers for TCR Jbeta segments. The CDR3 region of rearranged TCR beta genes was amplified from genomic DNA with a multiplex PCR assay. Amplified TCR beta libraries were sequenced as 87-base-pair reads on the Illumina HiSeq System. The source study handled its data this way. In a later analysis, roughly 80 million unique TCR beta chains were counted across the approximately 640 repertoires, and approximately 11 million of these chains were shared by at least two donors. Raw reads were error-corrected and collapsed into unique sequences by a nearest-neighbor algorithm in which closely related sequences were merged to remove PCR and sequencing errors. CDR3 sequences were aligned to IMGT reference sequences to assign V, D and J gene segments. For a sequence to be retained, a match of at least six nucleotides was required to both a V gene segment and a J gene segment. Rearrangements were called productive when the CDR3 lacked stop codons and stayed in frame with V and J; all others were non-productive. CDR3 was defined by IMGT convention, running from the second conserved V-encoded cysteine to the conserved J-encoded phenylalanine. The earlier analysis of 500 to 650 of the donors excluded any sequence lacking an unambiguous match to a single V gene segment. An earlier analysis of fewer than 750 of the donors called V segments functional above 56.7% productive rearrangements and segregating when the between-donor standard deviation exceeded 5%. To diagnose cytomegalovirus status from the catalog of TCR beta chain sequences, a statistical classification framework was built. V and J gene assignment, in a later analysis, came from comparing TCR nucleotide sequences with IMGT/GENE-DB human TR gene sequences. A later analysis assigned CDR3 sequences and most-parsimonious VDJ recombination scenarios with the TCRdist pipeline. In a later analysis, every TCR beta chain was defined by the combination of its CDR3 amino acid sequence and its V-gene family, and reads without a unique V-gene family were dropped. As a way to deal with suspected cross-contamination and a sequencing artifact, a later analysis dropped over 550 nucleotide sequences that were highly shared and had low generation probability. In a later analysis, a clonal expansion index was calculated for each public chain from normalized within-repertoire ranks of inferred template counts. Generation probabilities in a later analysis came from a VDJ recombination model fitted to out-of-frame rearrangements, and those results were checked against IGoR. A later analysis scored TCR-TCR, TCR-HLA and TCR-CMV co-occurrence with hypergeometric tests, applying a repertoire-size bias correction to TCR pairs. To estimate false discovery rates, a later analysis permuted the HLA or CMV assignments 20 times. In a later analysis, co-occurring TCRs were grouped using DBSCAN, and TCRdist sequence similarity was added for clustering within HLA-allele-positive subsets. Co-occurrence clustering excluded repertoires with fewer than 30,000 or more than 120,000 public chains, plus five with anomalous nucleotide sharing. Here the immuneACCESS table is served through TCRdb, limited to in-frame sequences with V and J called. Missing clones are a known gap in these copies; in checked studies unresolved V genes cover under half, and the rest lacks a known reason. For V, J and clone size, that table is used; D and trimming come from the DNA. The sample table records 100,000 or so clones; roughly 80% of these occur just once. The ten most abundant clones make up 7.5% to 10% of the sample.

This sample is part of a study of cytomegalovirus exposure and HLA in healthy donors (dated by TCRdb to 2015 to 2018). Study-level background: In an earlier analysis of 587 of the donors, 276 Gb of sequence data and some 100 million unique TCR beta sequences from about 190 million T cells were reported. Donor age, sex, ethnicity and CMV serostatus were collected together with the repertoire data. Genome-wide SNP genotypes for about 65% of the roughly 670 donors were used in a later genetic analysis, which treated that subset as a discovery cohort. To study patterns of TCR occurrence, a later analysis re-analyzed previously published TCR beta repertoires from 500 to 850 donors and added high-resolution HLA genotyping. A separate validation cohort of some 130 different subjects was used in addition to the approximately 670-subject first cohort. The study used immunosequencing to profile the T cell repertoires of several hundred subjects and linked those repertoires to cytomegalovirus serostatus. An early release that covered about 600 HLA-typed donors contained 250 to 350 gigabases of sequencing data and 70 million to 100 million unique TCR sequences. Among the approximately 430 genotyped donors, approximately 77% belonged to the genetic ancestry cluster associated with self-reported Caucasian donors. Every repertoire in the discovery cohort had been generated on one and the same sequencing platform. Typing coverage differed by locus: A, B, C, DRB1 and DQB1 were typed in roughly 620-640 donors, DQA1 in approximately 520, DPA1 in 600 to 610, and DPB1 in approximately 450. HLA typing included class I and class II loci at four-digit resolution. Rather than drawing on any new phenotypic data, the later analysis identified candidate immune exposures from TCR beta sequences and the way those sequences occurred across donors. An earlier analysis of some 600 of the donors applied high-throughput TCR beta sequencing to assess whether each TCR beta V gene segment acted as functional or pseudogenic. To predict cytomegalovirus infection status, the study brought together high-throughput TCR immunosequencing, statistical association of individual TCRs with disease status, and machine learning. The aim of the study was to test whether cataloging public T cell receptors could identify signatures of past pathogen exposure. Four to six DR-DQ haplotypes were handled as single units for association and clustering, since linkage in the cohort was strong. Among 398 genotyped donors of the cohort, an average of roughly 230,000 unique TCR beta nucleotide sequences was sequenced per donor, of which roughly 18% were non-productive.

Including the terminal cysteine and phenylalanine, the CDR3 comprises 13 residues. Of the read, only the CDR3 DNA is kept; its 39 bases are in frame from base 1. Unmatched junction bases come to 2, with V trimmed by 2 bases and J by 6 bases. The germline V gene provides CDR1 SGHVS and CDR2 FNYEAQ. The research as a whole found: A later analysis associated about 17,000 TCR beta sequences with specific HLA alleles at a false discovery rate of 0.05. A further reported finding was that TCR beta sequences accurately predicted the HLA-A and HLA-B alleles for most subjects in the first cohort. Because counts were too low, under 20 rarely observed V segments, including chromosome 9 orphons, were left out of the earlier analysis of 500 to 650 of the donors. Assigning TCR associations to individual alleles was difficult when HLA alleles, especially DR and DQ, strongly co-occurred. An earlier analysis of several hundred of the donors showed that most TCR beta V segments appeared in productive rearrangements either about 87% or about 30% of the time, which broadly matched IMGT annotations. The study gave a list of 150 to 200 TCR beta chains associated with cytomegalovirus. Compared with equally common non-associated chains, HLA-associated TCR beta chains in a later analysis were more clonally expanded and had lower generation probabilities. Because the 87-base-pair reads could not distinguish some IMGT-functional V segments, including TRBV6-2 and TRBV6-3, those segments were excluded. Sequencing depth was assumed to be roughly uniform across donors in the presence/absence analyses, though that assumption may not hold. The classifier was reported to diagnose cytomegalovirus status with high specificity and sensitivity in both the original and validation cohorts. Immune exposure information for the cohort was limited to CMV serostatus. According to the authors, the approach could potentially be generalized to other disease states and immunological phenotypes. Because HLA typing was missing for some donors at each locus, association tests included only the typed subset. A later genetic analysis reported fewer N-insertions in productive TCRs among donors in an Asian-associated ancestry cluster than the roughly 700-donor mean. A few of the identified cytomegalovirus-associated TCR beta chains were confirmed in vitro to be specific for cytomegalovirus antigens. In a later analysis, several top co-occurrence clusters were reported to appear linked to parvovirus B19, influenza, CMV and Epstein-Barr virus. While some public TCRs were present in many individuals, most TCR sequences turned up only very rarely across donors. Most CMV-associated TCR beta chains appeared to be HLA-restricted in a later analysis, and the HLA associations seemed to be driven largely by CMV exposure. Only TCR beta chains were sequenced in this cohort, and the absence of alpha or paired-chain data limited detectable features. V-gene and J-gene trimming of TCR beta chains was associated with a missense DCLRE1C variant in a later genetic analysis, and the association was replicated in an independent cohort. According to a later analysis, TCR association rates differed among HLA loci, with DRB1 alleles showing the most associated TCRs and HLA-C alleles showing the fewest. Linkage disequilibrium might explain the correlated functional status among segregating V segments, but an unknown experimental factor could not be ruled out. A cluster of highly shared sequence variants was judged likely to represent a technical artifact of the sequencing pipeline.

This TCR derives from a middle-aged woman in good health and CMV-seropositive. Recombination linked TRBV7-6 to TRBJ2-5, with 8 junctional bases fitting TRBD2. The sequencing sample was made of PBMCs. The CDR3 reads CASSLIAGKTQYF. The nucleotides are TGTGCCAGCAGCTTAATAGCGGGGAAGACCCAGTACTTC.